This T cell receptor beta chain stems from a study of patients and donors after allogeneic stem cell transplantation. MiXCR was run by TCRdb on the RT-PCR reads, yielding one entry per CDR3 protein. The data show around 9,900 distinct CDR3 sequences, approximately 6.3% seen once. This clonotype was seen at least ten times. The CDR3 extends over 13 amino acids. V gave up 2 bases and J gave up 4 bases, with 6 bases separating them. Sequencing input: blood, either unsorted or a sorted T cell fraction (not recorded which). This chain joins TRBV12-3 or TRBV12-4 and TRBJ1-5; D is uncertain. This sequence was found in a human donor who was either an allogeneic HSCT recipient or a stem cell or donor lymphocyte infusion donor (not recorded which). It is not recorded whose cells these are; they may come from a transplant donor. The CDR3 DNA reads TGTGCCAGCAGTTTAACGCTTAATCAGCCCCAGCATTTT. As protein: CASSLTLNQPQHF.